Listed here are 28 T cell receptor beta chains from one sample, sequenced in a study of blood T cell repertoires in COVID-19. Data came from immunoSEQ multiplex PCR; TCRdb stores just in-frame clones and leaves some out. Of approximately 360,000 clones listed, 75% to 90% are singletons. The sequenced sample was PBMCs or T cells enriched from blood (not recorded which). The origin of the receptors is a woman between 50 and 59 years old who had recovered from COVID-19.

The chain recombines TRBV27 with TRBJ2-7, with 11 bases identical to TRBD2. V shed 6 bases, J shed 1 base, and the junction held 5 bases outside the gene matches. Germline values: CDR1 MNHEY, CDR2 SMNVEV (reference sequence). CDR3 length equals 15 residues. This chain's CDR3 is CASRETSGGSYEQYF. CDR3 nucleotides: TGTGCCAGCAGGGAAACTAGCGGGGGATCCTACGAGCAGTACTTC.

The chain carries TRBV6-2 or TRBV6-3 and TRBJ1-2, with TRBD1 as a possible D gene (6 bases). This CDR3 is 13 amino acids long. V was cut by 5 bases and J by 6 bases, with 13 bases left in between. CDR1 and CDR2 from the germline V gene are MNHEY and SVGEGT. CDR3 amino acids: CASSRTVLDGYTF. The CDR3 DNA sequence: TGTGCCAGCAGTCGGACAGTACTTGATGGCTACACCTTC.

J is TRBJ2-1 and V is TRBV4-1, with a tentative D call TRBD2 (6 bases). The CDR3 is 15 amino acids. Trimming shortened V by 4 bases and J by 0 bases, and 10 bases separated the two germline ends. Germline V gene sequence: CDR1 MGHRA, CDR2 YSYEKL. CDR3 in amino acids: CASSLAVYSYNEQFF. CDR3 sequence (DNA): TGCGCCAGCAGCCTAGCGGTATACTCCTACAATGAGCAGTTCTTC.

This chain connects TRBV4-1 to TRBJ2-3; 13 bases fit TRBD2. The V and J ends lost 1 base and 3 bases, in that order; junction bases with no gene match: 7. Per germline, CDR1 MGHRA and CDR2 YSYEKL. The CDR3 covers 18 residues. For the CDR3, the DNA is TGCGCCAGCAGCCAAGTCACTAGCGGGAGGGCCGGAACAGATACGCAGTATTTT. Translated, it gives CASSQVTSGRAGTDTQYF.

The chain links TRBV18 to TRBJ2-3, with D hard to call. CDR1 KGHSH and CDR2 LQKENI come from the germline V gene. V was cut by 2 bases and J by 2 bases, with 5 bases left in between. This CDR3 has 13 residues. The CDR3 region has the DNA TGTGCCAGCTCACCAGCTAACACAGATACGCAGTATTTT. Translated, it gives CASSPANTDTQYF.

This clone was found once. This chain links TRBV6-5 with TRBJ1-5; D remains unclear. Germline V lookup: CDR1 MNHEY, CDR2 SVGAGI. Trimming pared 4 bases from V and 4 bases from J, leaving 5 bases between. This CDR3 has 12 amino acids. CDR3 sequence: CASSSQNQPQHF. CDR3 bases: TGTGCCAGCAGTTCCCAAAATCAGCCCCAGCATTTT.

The chain is built from TRBV6-5 and TRBJ1-1; perhaps TRBD1 as D (6 bases). There are 15 residues in the CDR3. V was pared by 6 bases and J by 5 bases, with 19 bases between. Germline lookup yields CDR1 MNHEY and CDR2 SVGAGI. The CDR3 sequence is CASRTGGALGTEAFF. Written as DNA, the CDR3 is TGTGCCAGCAGAACTGGGGGGGCCCTGGGGACTGAAGCTTTCTTT.

The chain's CDR3 is CASSLVTGTNYGYTF. For the CDR3, the DNA is TGTGCCAGCAGCTTAGTCACAGGAACTAACTATGGCTACACCTTC. V and J are TRBV7-2 and TRBJ1-2, with D tentatively TRBD1 (5 bases). The length of the CDR3 is 15 residues. Trimming cost V 1 base and J 0 bases, with 9 bases left between them. The germline gives CDR1 SGHTA, CDR2 FQGNSA.

In its sample, this clone was seen once. The gene calls are TRBV28 and TRBJ2-3, with 9 bases that match TRBD1. V lost 6 bases, J lost 0 bases, and 10 bases stayed unmatched. CDR3 size: 17 residues. Per germline, CDR1 MDHEN and CDR2 SYDVKM. The DNA of the CDR3 is TGTGCCAGCAGGAGACCTACAGGGGGCGGAAGCACAGATACGCAGTATTTT. Its protein product is CASRRPTGGGSTDTQYF.

The chain joins TRBV7-2 to TRBJ1-6; D not resolved. The CDR3 length is 16 residues. From germline, CDR1 is SGHTA and CDR2 FQGNSA. V was cut by 5 bases and J by 6 bases, with 17 bases left in between. The CDR3 sequence: CASSLLAGVLNSPLHF. The CDR3, as DNA: TGTGCCAGCAGCCTTCTTGCCGGGGTCCTTAATTCACCCCTCCACTTT. Together with reference TRBV7-2 and TRBJ1-6, the CDR3 gives the full variable domain: GAGVSQSPSNKVTEKGKDVELRCDPISGHTALYWYRQSLGQGLEFLIYFQGNSAPDKSGLPSDRFSAERTGGSVSTLTIQRTQQEDSAVYLCASSLLAGVLNSPLHFGNGTRLTVT.

The V gene is TRBV6-5, the J gene TRBJ1-5; 8 bases align to TRBD1. Germline V lookup: CDR1 MNHEY, CDR2 SVGAGI. The V segment lost 7 bases and the J segment 6 bases; nucleotides outside the gene matches: 8. There are 14 residues in the CDR3. CDR3 protein: CASTIDRGFQPQHF. The CDR3 bases are TGTGCCAGCACCATTGACAGGGGTTTTCAGCCCCAGCATTTT.

The chain carries TRBV2 and TRBJ1-5; 9 bases fit TRBD1. Germline CDR1 is SNHLY and CDR2 is FYNNEI. V was pared by 7 bases and J by 5 bases, with 9 bases of the junction left unmatched. There are 15 residues in the CDR3. The CDR3: CASNPTGGVHQPQHF. The CDR3 bases are TGTGCCAGCAATCCGACAGGGGGAGTTCATCAGCCCCAGCATTTT. Combining the CDR3 with reference TRBV2 and TRBJ1-5 gives the whole variable domain EPEVTQTPSHQVTQMGQEVILRCVPISNHLYFYWYRQILGQKVEFLVSFYNNEISEKSEIFDDQFSVERPDGSNFTLKIRSTKLEDSAMYFCASNPTGGVHQPQHFGDGTRLSIL.

The chain employs TRBV7-8 and TRBJ1-2; TRBD1 agrees at 8 bases. The germline CDR1 and CDR2 sequences are SGHVS and FQNEAQ. The J segment lost 7 bases and the V segment lost 2 bases, leaving 9 bases of the junction unmatched. CDR3 length: 15 amino acids. This CDR3 is CASSLYDRGEGGYTF. CDR3 sequence (DNA): TGTGCCAGCAGCTTATACGACAGGGGTGAGGGTGGCTACACCTTC. Full variable domain (missing parts from reference TRBV7-8 and TRBJ1-2): GAGVSQSPRYKVAKRGQDVALRCDPISGHVSLFWYQQALGQGPEFLTYFQNEAQLDKSGLPSDRFFAERPEGSVSTLKIQRTQQEDSAVYLCASSLYDRGEGGYTFGSGTRLTVV.

J is TRBJ2-1 and V is TRBV7-3; 9 nucleotides match TRBD2. This CDR3 has 15 residues. Germline-derived CDR1 and CDR2 are SGHTA and FQGTGA. Trimming cost V 6 bases and J 8 bases; bases outside gene matches: 11. The CDR3 is CASSIGAGGPHEQFF. The CDR3 DNA follows: TGTGCCAGCAGTATAGGGGCGGGGGGGCCCCATGAGCAGTTCTTC.

V and J are TRBV5-4 and TRBJ2-1, with 9 positions matching TRBD2. CDR1 and CDR2 from the germline V gene are SGHNT and YYREEE (reference sequence). V lost 1 base and J lost 4; bases outside the gene matches: 6. The CDR3 contains 16 residues. The CDR3: CASSLRLTSGYNEQFF. The CDR3 DNA follows: TGTGCCAGCAGCTTGCGCCTGACTAGCGGATACAATGAGCAGTTCTTC.

The chain couples TRBV5-4 to TRBJ2-5; the D is unclear. V gave up 0 bases and J gave up 5 bases, with 11 bases separating them. This CDR3 region has 14 residues. CDR1 is SGHNT, CDR2 YYREEE, per germline (reference sequence). This chain's CDR3 is CASSLVSGGETQYF. The CDR3 bases are TGTGCCAGCAGCTTGGTGTCAGGTGGCGAGACCCAGTACTTC.

This chain links TRBV19 with TRBJ1-2; TRBD1 aligns across 7 bases. Looked up from germline, CDR1 is LNHDA and CDR2 is SQIVND (reference sequence). CDR3 length: 17 residues. Trimming removed 3 bases from V and 5 bases from J; junction bases left unmatched: 15. The CDR3: CASSIFPSGTDPYGYTF. DNA of the CDR3: TGTGCCAGTAGTATCTTCCCCTCCGGGACAGACCCTTATGGCTACACCTTC.

V gene TRBV5-6 combines with J gene TRBJ1-6; D not resolved. The CDR3 has 15 amino acids. V lost 0 bases and J 0 bases, leaving 4 bases between the germline ends. Germline-derived CDR1 and CDR2 are SGHDT and YYEEEE. In nucleotides, the CDR3 is TGTGCCAGCAGCTTGGATTACTCCTATAATTCACCCCTCCACTTT. Translation: CASSLDYSYNSPLHF.

With respect to this clone: Other DNA variants within this sample encode the same CDR3. The gene calls are TRBV30 and TRBJ1-2, with D uncertain. The CDR3 extends over 11 amino acids. Trimming removed 4 bases at V and 2 bases at J, with 5 bases between. Germline V gene data show CDR1 as GTSNPN and CDR2 as SVGIG (reference sequence). The CDR3 sequence is CAWTGNYGYTF. The CDR3 bases are TGTGCCTGGACAGGAAACTATGGCTACACCTTC.

This rearrangement joins TRBV30 to TRBJ2-1; 8 bases are a match to TRBD2. This CDR3 region has 14 residues. The V gene end was trimmed by 0 bases and the J gene end by 7 bases; junction bases not matched to a gene: 5. Germline V gene lookup returns CDR1 GTSNPN and CDR2 SVGIG (reference sequence). The CDR3 protein is CAWSVLLADNEQFF. As DNA, the CDR3 is TGTGCCTGGAGTGTACTACTAGCGGATAATGAGCAGTTCTTC.

The CDR3 coding sequence is TGCGCCAGCAGCCCACAGGGGGGAGTATCCTATGGCTACACCTTC. Its protein product is CASSPQGGVSYGYTF. V usage is TRBV4-3 and J usage is TRBJ1-2, with 8 bases fitting TRBD1. J lost 4 bases, V lost 4 bases, and 8 bases had no gene match. This CDR3 has 15 residues. CDR1 and CDR2 (germline): LGHNA, YSLEER.

This rearrangement joins TRBV5-4 to TRBJ1-2, with TRBD1 as a possible D gene (5 bases). Germline CDR1 reads SGHNT; CDR2 reads YYREEE (reference sequence). The CDR3 is 13 amino acids. V lost 6 bases, J lost 4 bases, and 13 bases lay in between. CDR3 residues: CASKPGVFYGYTF. CDR3 nucleotides: TGTGCCAGCAAACCGGGGGTCTTCTATGGCTACACCTTC.

This clone has more than one count but fewer than ten. The gene calls are TRBV5-4 and TRBJ1-1; TRBD1 agrees at 7 bases. Germline V gene lookup returns CDR1 SGHNT and CDR2 YYREEE (reference sequence). After removal of 4 bases from V and 5 bases from J, the junction contained 8 bases not matched to a gene. The CDR3 spans 14 residues. This CDR3 reads CASSKDRAQTEAFF. The DNA of the CDR3 is TGTGCCAGCAGCAAAGACAGGGCCCAGACTGAAGCTTTCTTT. The complete variable domain, with remaining parts taken from reference TRBV5-4 and TRBJ1-1, reads ETGVTQSPTHLIKTRGQQVTLRCSSQSGHNTVSWYQQALGQGPQFIFQYYREEENGRGNFPPRFSGLQFPNYSSELNVNALELDDSALYLCASSKDRAQTEAFFGQGTRLTVV.

This clone was seen only a few times. The chain links TRBV3-1 (or the pseudogene TRBV3-2) to TRBJ2-7, with TRBD1 matching 9 bases. This CDR3 contains 15 residues. Trimming took 0 bases from V and 4 from J; bases not matched to a gene: 4. From germline, CDR1 is LGHDT and CDR2 YNNKEL (reference sequence). CDR3 coding DNA: TGTGCCAGCAGCCAAGACGGACAGGGGAAGTACGAGCAGTACTTC. Protein product: CASSQDGQGKYEQYF.

This clone was counted a single time. This chain links TRBV19 with TRBJ2-7; the D gene is possibly TRBD1 (5 bases). V lost 0 bases, J lost 2 bases, and 8 bases lay in between. The V gene's germline CDR1 is LNHDA and CDR2 SQIVND (reference sequence). The CDR3 is 14 residues long. The CDR3: CASSIDIGAYEQYF. The CDR3 nucleotides read TGTGCCAGTAGTATAGACATAGGGGCCTACGAGCAGTACTTC. The variable domain in full, completed from reference TRBV19 and TRBJ2-7, reads DGGITQSPKYLFRKEGQNVTLSCEQNLNHDAMYWYRQDPGQGLRLIYYSQIVNDFQKGDIAEGYSVSREKKESFPLTVTSAQKNPTAFYLCASSIDIGAYEQYFGPGTRLTVT.

The chain has TRBV6-6 and TRBJ2-7; TRBD1 agrees at 10 bases. Germline values: CDR1 MNHNY, CDR2 SVGAGI (reference sequence). CDR3 length equals 15 residues. The V gene end was trimmed by 7 bases and the J gene end by 3 bases; junction bases not matched to a gene: 9. The CDR3 DNA is TGTGCCAGCAACTATCTGGGGACAGGGGTCTACGAGCAGTACTTC. It codes for CASNYLGTGVYEQYF.

The CDR3 DNA reads TGTGCCAGCAGCTCCAGGGGGGCGGACACTGAAGCTTTCTTT. Amino acids: CASSSRGADTEAFF. The rearrangement uses TRBV11-2 and TRBJ1-1; 7 bases match TRBD1. V was pared by 4 bases and J by 3 bases, with 5 bases of the junction left unmatched. Germline-derived CDR1 and CDR2 are SGHAT and FQNNGV. CDR3 length: 14 residues.

This clone was recorded a few times. The gene calls are TRBV13 and TRBJ2-7; 9 bases are shared with TRBD1. The trim removed 4 bases at V and 4 bases at J, leaving 2 bases unmatched. This CDR3 is built from 13 residues. Germline CDR1 is PRHDT and CDR2 is FYEKMQ (reference sequence). As DNA, the CDR3 is TGTGCCAGCAGCTCGACAGGGGGATACGAGCAGTACTTC. Translated: CASSSTGGYEQYF.